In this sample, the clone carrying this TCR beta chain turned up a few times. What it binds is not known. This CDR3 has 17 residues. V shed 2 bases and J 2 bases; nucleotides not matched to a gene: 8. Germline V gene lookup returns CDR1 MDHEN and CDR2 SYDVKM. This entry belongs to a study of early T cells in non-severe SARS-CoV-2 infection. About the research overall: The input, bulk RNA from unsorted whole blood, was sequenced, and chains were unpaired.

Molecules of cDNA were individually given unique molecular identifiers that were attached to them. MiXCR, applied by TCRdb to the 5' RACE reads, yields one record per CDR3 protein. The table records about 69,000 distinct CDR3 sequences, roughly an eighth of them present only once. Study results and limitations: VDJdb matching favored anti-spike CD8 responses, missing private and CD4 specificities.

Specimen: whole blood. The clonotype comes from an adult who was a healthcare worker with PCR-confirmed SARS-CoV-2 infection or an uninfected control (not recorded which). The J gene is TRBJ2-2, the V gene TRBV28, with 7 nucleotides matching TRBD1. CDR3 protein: CASSLGSQGVNTGELFF. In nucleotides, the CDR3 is TGTGCCAGCAGTTTAGGTTCCCAGGGGGTAAACACCGGGGAGCTGTTTTTT.